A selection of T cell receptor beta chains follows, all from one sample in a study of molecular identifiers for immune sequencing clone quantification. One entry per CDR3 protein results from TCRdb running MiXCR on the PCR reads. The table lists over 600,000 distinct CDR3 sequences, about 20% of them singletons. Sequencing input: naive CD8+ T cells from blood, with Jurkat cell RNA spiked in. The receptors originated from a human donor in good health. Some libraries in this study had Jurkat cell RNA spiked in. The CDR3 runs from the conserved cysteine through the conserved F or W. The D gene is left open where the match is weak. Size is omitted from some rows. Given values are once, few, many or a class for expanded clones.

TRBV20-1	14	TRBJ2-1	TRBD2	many	CSAPGLAVYNEQFF	TGCAGTGCCCCGGGACTAGCGGTTTACAATGAGCAGTTCTTC
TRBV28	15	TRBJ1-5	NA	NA	CASREQVYGNQPQHF	TGTGCCAGCAGGGAACAGGTGTATGGCAATCAGCCCCAGCATTTT
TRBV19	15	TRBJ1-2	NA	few	CASSMAGAGDYGYTF	TGTGCCAGTAGTATGGCAGGAGCAGGGGACTATGGCTACACCTTC
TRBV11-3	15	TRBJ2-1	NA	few	CASSLPSQGVPEQFF	TGTGCCAGCAGCTTACCGAGCCAGGGTGTACCTGAGCAGTTCTTC
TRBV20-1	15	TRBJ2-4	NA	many	CSASPRGIAKNIQYF	TGCAGTGCTAGTCCCCGCGGAATAGCCAAAAACATTCAGTACTTC
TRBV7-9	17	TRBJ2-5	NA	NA	CASSSDGGDLPQEAQYF	TGTGCCAGCAGCAGCGACGGGGGAGACCTTCCCCAAGAGGCCCAGTACTTC
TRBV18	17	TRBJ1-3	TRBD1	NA	CASSPPGQDLSGNTIYF	TGTGCCAGCTCACCTCCGGGACAGGACCTCTCTGGAAACACCATATATTTT
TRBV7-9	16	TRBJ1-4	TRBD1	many	CASSSGQAATNEKLFF	TGTGCCAGCAGTTCAGGACAGGCCGCAACTAATGAAAAACTGTTTTTT
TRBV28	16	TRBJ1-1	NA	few	CASSIYRWSMNTEAFF	TGTGCCAGCAGTATCTACAGGTGGAGTATGAACACTGAAGCTTTCTTT
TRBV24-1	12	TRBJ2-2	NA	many	CATRANTGELFF	TGTGCCACCAGGGCGAACACCGGGGAGCTGTTTTTT
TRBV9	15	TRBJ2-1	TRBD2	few	CASSAKGLASDEQFF	TGTGCCAGCAGCGCCAAGGGACTAGCCAGCGATGAGCAGTTCTTC
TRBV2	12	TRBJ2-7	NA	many	CASSEVFYEQYF	TGTGCCAGCAGTGAGGTTTTCTACGAGCAGTACTTC
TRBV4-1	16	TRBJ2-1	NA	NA	CASSQERSGTHNEQFF	TGCGCCAGCAGCCAAGAAAGATCTGGGACACACAATGAGCAGTTCTTC
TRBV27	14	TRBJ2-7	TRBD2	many	CASSRLAGAYEQYF	TGTGCCAGCAGCCGACTAGCGGGGGCCTACGAGCAGTACTTC
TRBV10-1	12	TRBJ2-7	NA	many	CASCDSTYEQYF	TGCGCCAGCTGTGACAGCACCTACGAGCAGTACTTC
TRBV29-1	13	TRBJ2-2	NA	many	CSVERELTGELFF	TGCAGCGTTGAAAGGGAGCTCACCGGGGAGCTGTTTTTT
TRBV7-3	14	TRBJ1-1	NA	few	CASGLTGGNTEAFF	TGTGCCAGCGGCTTAACGGGGGGTAACACTGAAGCTTTCTTT
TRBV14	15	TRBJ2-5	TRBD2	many	CASSLLAGEQETQYF	TGTGCCAGCAGCCTCCTAGCGGGAGAGCAAGAGACCCAGTACTTC
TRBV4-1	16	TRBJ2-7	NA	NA	CASREEGTGKSYEQYF	TGCGCCAGCAGGGAGGAAGGGACGGGAAAATCCTACGAGCAGTACTTC
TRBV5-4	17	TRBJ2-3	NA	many	CASSLAGGRVSTDTQYF	TGTGCCAGCAGCTTGGCCGGGGGTAGGGTCTCCACAGATACGCAGTATTTT
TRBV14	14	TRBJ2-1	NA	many	CASSQGLSVYEQFF	TGTGCCAGCAGCCAAGGCCTGAGCGTCTATGAGCAGTTCTTC
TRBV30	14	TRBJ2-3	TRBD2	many	CAWSRAGSTDTQYF	TGTGCCTGGAGTCGAGCGGGGAGCACAGATACGCAGTATTTT
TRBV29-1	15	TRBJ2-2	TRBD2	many	CSVEWGGLDTGELFF	TGCAGCGTTGAATGGGGGGGTCTGGACACCGGGGAGCTGTTTTTT
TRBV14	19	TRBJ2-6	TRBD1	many	CASSQDNRGRIDGANVLTF	TGTGCCAGCAGCCAAGATAACAGGGGGCGGATTGACGGGGCCAACGTCCTGACTTTC
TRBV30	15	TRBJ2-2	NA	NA	CAWSVLGAHTGELFF	TGTGCCTGGAGTGTACTGGGGGCCCACACCGGGGAGCTGTTTTTT
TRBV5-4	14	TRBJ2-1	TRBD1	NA	CASSSGQGVDEQFF	TGTGCCAGCAGCTCGGGACAGGGAGTCGATGAGCAGTTCTTC
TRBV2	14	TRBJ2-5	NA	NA	CASSEAASRETQYF	TGTGCCAGCAGTGAAGCGGCGTCGCGGGAGACCCAGTACTTC
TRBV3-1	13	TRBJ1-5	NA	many	CASSRPGHQPQHF	TGTGCCAGCAGCCGACCAGGGCATCAGCCCCAGCATTTT
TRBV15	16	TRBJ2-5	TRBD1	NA	CATSRFGQGNGETQYF	TGTGCCACCAGCAGGTTCGGACAGGGTAATGGAGAGACCCAGTACTTC
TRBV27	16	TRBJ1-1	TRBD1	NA	CASSLRTGYGYFEAFF	TGTGCCAGCAGTCTAAGGACAGGGTATGGTTACTTTGAAGCTTTCTTT
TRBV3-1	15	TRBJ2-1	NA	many	CASSQAFGTNNEQFF	TGTGCCAGCAGCCAAGCGTTTGGGACCAACAATGAGCAGTTCTTC
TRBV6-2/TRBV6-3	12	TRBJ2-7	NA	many	CASTEGGYAQYF	TGTGCCAGCACCGAAGGGGGGTACGCGCAGTACTTC
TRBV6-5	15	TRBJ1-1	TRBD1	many	CASSYWTGGLSEAFF	TGTGCCAGCAGTTACTGGACAGGGGGCTTGTCTGAAGCTTTCTTT
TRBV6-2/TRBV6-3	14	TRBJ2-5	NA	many	CASRPPGHPETQYF	TGTGCCAGCAGACCTCCGGGACACCCGGAGACCCAGTACTTC
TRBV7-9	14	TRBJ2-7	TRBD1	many	CASSLEDREYEQYF	TGTGCCAGCAGCTTAGAGGACAGGGAGTACGAGCAGTACTTC
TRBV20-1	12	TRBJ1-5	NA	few	CSASGQGQPQHF	TGCAGTGCTAGTGGTCAGGGTCAGCCCCAGCATTTT
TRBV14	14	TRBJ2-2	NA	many	CASSPASRTGELFF	TGTGCCAGCAGCCCCGCGTCTCGCACCGGGGAGCTGTTTTTT
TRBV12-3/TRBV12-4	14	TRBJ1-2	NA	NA	CASSPRDKFYGYTF	TGTGCCAGCAGTCCGAGGGACAAATTCTATGGCTACACCTTC
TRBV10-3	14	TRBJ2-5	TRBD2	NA	CAISLAGGVETQYF	TGTGCCATCAGCTTAGCGGGGGGGGTAGAGACCCAGTACTTC
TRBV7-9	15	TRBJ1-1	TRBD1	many	CASSSDGQVNTEAFF	TGTGCCAGCAGCTCAGACGGACAGGTGAACACTGAAGCTTTCTTT
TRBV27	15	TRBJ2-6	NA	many	CASTRTPSGANVLTF	TGTGCCAGCACTCGAACACCGTCTGGGGCCAACGTCCTGACTTTC
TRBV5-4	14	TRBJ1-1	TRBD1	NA	CASSLPGQGTEAFF	TGTGCCAGCAGCTTACCGGGACAGGGGACTGAAGCTTTCTTT
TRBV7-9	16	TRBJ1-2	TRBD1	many	CASSLANGQVLYGYTF	TGTGCCAGCAGCTTAGCAAATGGACAGGTGCTCTATGGCTACACCTTC
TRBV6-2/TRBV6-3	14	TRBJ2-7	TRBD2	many	CASSTREGRYEQYF	TGTGCCAGCAGTACCCGGGAGGGCCGCTACGAGCAGTACTTC
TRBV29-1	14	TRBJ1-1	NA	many	CSVEALGIGTEAFF	TGCAGCGTTGAAGCCCTTGGGATAGGTACTGAAGCTTTCTTT
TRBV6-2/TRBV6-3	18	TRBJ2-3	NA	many	CASSYAPIRDVWSDTQYF	TGTGCCAGCAGTTACGCCCCCATACGGGACGTTTGGTCAGATACGCAGTATTTT
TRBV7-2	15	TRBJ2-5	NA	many	CASSRGPGGQETQYF	TGTGCCAGCAGCCGAGGCCCTGGGGGCCAAGAGACCCAGTACTTC
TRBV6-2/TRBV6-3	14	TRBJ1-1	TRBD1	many	CASSYPQGATEAFF	TGTGCCAGCAGTTACCCACAGGGGGCCACTGAAGCTTTCTTT
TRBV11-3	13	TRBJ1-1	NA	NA	CASSPTDDTEAFF	TGTGCCAGCAGCCCGACGGACGACACTGAAGCTTTCTTT
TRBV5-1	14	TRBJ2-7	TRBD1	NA	CASSLSGGNYERYF	TGCGCCAGCAGCTTATCAGGGGGCAACTACGAGCGGTACTTC
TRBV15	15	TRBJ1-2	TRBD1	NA	CATSVGTGGGEDYTF	TGTGCCACCAGCGTCGGGACAGGGGGCGGAGAGGACTACACCTTC
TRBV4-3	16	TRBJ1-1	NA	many	CASSQASRGTTTEAFF	TGCGCCAGCAGCCAAGCTTCTAGGGGGACGACGACTGAAGCTTTCTTT
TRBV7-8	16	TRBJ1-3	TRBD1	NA	CASSAWDRGQGNTIYF	TGTGCCAGCAGCGCCTGGGACAGGGGGCAGGGAAACACCATATATTTT
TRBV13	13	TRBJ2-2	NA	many	CASSLGRAGELFF	TGTGCCAGCAGCTTAGGTCGAGCCGGGGAGCTGTTTTTT
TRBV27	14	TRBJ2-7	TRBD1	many	CASSFIGQDYEQYF	TGTGCCAGCAGTTTCATTGGACAGGATTACGAGCAGTACTTC